This paragraph reports one T cell receptor (beta chain). Original methodology: Reference gene primer amplification yielded estimated nucleated cell counts. Sequencing used immunoSEQ multiplex PCR; TCRdb keeps in-frame clones, though not all of them. V, J and clone size are those of that table, while D and trimming were read from the DNA. The sample carries fewer than 350,000 clones, 85% recorded once. Clinical history as reported by participants underpinned cohort assignment. The data derive from a study of blood T cell repertoires in COVID-19. Study information: Sites in the United States, Italy and Spain provided acute and convalescent COVID-19 samples. T cells, B-cell-depleted T cells, or PBMCs provided the cDNA or gDNA that served as material.

This CDR3 has 15 residues. CDR1 and CDR2 (germline): SGHTA, FQGNSA. Trimming took off 2 bases at V and 1 base at J, with 9 bases between the two ends. The source material was PBMCs or T cells enriched from blood (not recorded which). The chain couples TRBV7-2 to TRBJ1-5; TRBD1 is a possible D gene (5 bases). This TCR was sampled from a woman aged 45-59 years who had recovered from COVID-19. The CDR3 DNA follows: TGTGCCAGCAGCTTAATTCCAGGGAGCAATCAGCCCCAGCATTTT. This sequence encodes CASSLIPGSNQPQHF.